This TCR beta chain was observed in a study of blood T cell repertoires in COVID-19. This study enrolled people aged 18 to 89 from approximately 25 US geographic areas. Data came from immunoSEQ multiplex PCR; TCRdb stores just in-frame clones and leaves some out. The sample consists of about 210,000 clones, 81% of them appearing once. Deletions cut 6 bases from V and 1 base from J, with 12 bases between. Germline V CDR1 and CDR2: KGHSH, LQKENI. There are 14 residues in the CDR3. The specimen was PBMCs or T cells enriched from blood (not recorded which). The V call is TRBV18, the J call TRBJ1-1; D is perhaps TRBD1 (6 bases). This sequence was found in a woman aged 45-59 years with acute COVID-19. CDR3 coding DNA: TGTGCCAGCTCTCTCAGGACAGAGAACACTGAAGCTTTCTTT. Protein product: CASSLRTENTEAFF.